These 29 T cell receptor beta chains share one sample of origin, sequenced in a study of blood T cells in healthy people across ages. The authors ran a second PCR of about 7 to 12 cycles using a sample-barcoded 5' primer and a J-beta primer mix. TCRdb re-called the 5' RACE reads with MiXCR, one entry per CDR3 protein. The sample consists of 600,000 to 650,000 distinct CDR3 sequences, approximately 59% of them appearing once. Source material: blood. The receptors come from a man aged 60-69 years in good health.

This clonotype was seen once. J is TRBJ2-7 and V is TRBV5-6, with D perhaps matching TRBD1 (6 bases). This CDR3 comprises 14 residues. V shed 4 bases and J shed 3 bases, with 14 bases lying between them. Germline CDR1 reads SGHDT; CDR2 reads YYEEEE. CDR3 nucleotides: TGTGCCAGCAGCCCCCGAAGGGGGATCTACGAGCAGTACTTC. It encodes CASSPRRGIYEQYF.

The rearrangement uses TRBV6-5 and TRBJ2-3, with 7 nucleotides matching TRBD2. V lost 4 bases and J lost 3; bases outside the gene matches: 10. This CDR3 comprises 16 residues. Per germline, CDR1 MNHEY and CDR2 SVGAGI. The CDR3 reads CASSLVGGLSTDTQYF. The CDR3 bases are TGTGCCAGCAGTTTGGTGGGAGGGCTGTCGACAGATACGCAGTATTTT.

J is TRBJ2-1 and V is TRBV7-2; TRBD1 agrees at 7 bases. Trimming took 0 bases from V and 6 from J; bases not matched to a gene: 5. Germline V gene lookup returns CDR1 SGHTA and CDR2 FQGNSA. The CDR3 runs 15 residues. The CDR3 loop reads CASSLAGQPLNEQFF. The CDR3 DNA sequence: TGTGCCAGCAGCTTAGCGGGACAGCCGCTCAATGAGCAGTTCTTC.

The chain employs TRBV12-3 or TRBV12-4 and TRBJ2-3, with TRBD2 matching over 14 bases. V was clipped by 7 bases and J by 5 bases; unmatched bases: 11. The length of the CDR3 is 17 residues. CDR3 sequence: CASTLEPGLAGEDTQYF. The CDR3 DNA reads as TGTGCCAGCACCCTCGAGCCGGGACTAGCGGGGGAAGATACGCAGTATTTT.

This clonotype was detected once. The chain combines TRBV6-5 with TRBJ2-3, with D possibly being TRBD2 (6 bases). Germline CDR1 MNHEY, CDR2 SVGAGI. CDR3 size: 13 residues. The V end lost 5 bases, the J end lost 3 bases, and 9 bases lay between the germline ends. The CDR3 DNA reads as TGTGCCAGCAGTAAGGGACTTACAGATACGCAGTATTTT. Encoded protein: CASSKGLTDTQYF.

The rearrangement joins TRBV11-3 to TRBJ2-3; D may match TRBD1 or TRBD2 (6 bases each). In germline, CDR1 is SGHNT, CDR2 YENEEA. V shed 4 bases and J shed 6 bases, with 14 bases lying between them. This CDR3 has 14 amino acids. The CDR3 is CASSSPGGSDTQYF. The CDR3 DNA reads TGTGCCAGCAGCTCGCCCGGGGGCAGCGATACGCAGTATTTT.

The chain links TRBV29-1 to TRBJ2-3, with D unresolved. V lost 1 base and J lost 3, with 8 bases in between. CDR3 length: 13 residues. Germline V CDR1 and CDR2: SQVTM, ANQGSEA. The CDR3 sequence is CSVEVSGTDTQYF. CDR3 DNA sequence: TGCAGCGTTGAAGTCTCCGGGACAGATACGCAGTATTTT.

The genes are TRBV20-1 and TRBJ2-3; 10 bases match TRBD2. Germline V gene lookup returns CDR1 DFQATT and CDR2 SNEGSKA (reference sequence). The CDR3 covers 14 residues. The CDR3 loop reads CSALAGANTDTQYF. CDR3 sequence (DNA): TGCAGCGCTCTAGCGGGGGCCAACACAGATACGCAGTATTTT.

The rearrangement uses TRBV18 and TRBJ2-3; D may correspond to TRBD1 or TRBD2 (5 bases each). The V and J ends lost 3 bases and 2 bases respectively, with 12 bases between them. Germline-derived CDR1 and CDR2 are KGHSH and LQKENI. CDR3 length equals 15 residues. The CDR3 bases are TGTGCCAGCTCACCCGTGGGACGGCCCACAGATACGCAGTATTTT. Its translation is CASSPVGRPTDTQYF.

This clonotype was seen a single time. The chain carries TRBV10-2 and TRBJ2-5; tentatively, D is TRBD1 (5 bases). In germline, CDR1 is WSHSY, CDR2 SAAADI. Deletions cut 7 bases from V and 5 bases from J, with 17 bases between. The CDR3 has 14 amino acids. The CDR3 nucleotides read TGCGCCAGCACTGGACACCCTGGTCGGGAGACCCAGTACTTC. This translates into CASTGHPGRETQYF.

The V and J genes are TRBV28 and TRBJ2-7; D ambiguous. CDR3 length equals 15 residues. Germline values: CDR1 MDHEN, CDR2 SYDVKM. Trimming removed 2 bases from V and 0 bases from J, with 11 bases in between. The CDR3 sequence: CASSLIGSRSYEQYF. CDR3 nucleotides: TGTGCCAGCAGTTTAATAGGGTCCCGCTCCTACGAGCAGTACTTC. Using reference TRBV28 and TRBJ2-7 for the parts outside the CDR3, the full variable domain is DVKVTQSSRYLVKRTGEKVFLECVQDMDHENMFWYRQDPGLGLRLIYFSYDVKMKEKGDIPEGYSVSREKKERFSLILESASTNQTSMYLCASSLIGSRSYEQYFGPGTRLTVT.

The rearrangement uses TRBV18 and TRBJ1-1; 10 bases agree with TRBD1. Trimming at V came to 3 bases and at J to 8 bases, leaving 3 bases not matched to a gene. Germline V gene data show CDR1 as KGHSH and CDR2 as LQKENI. The CDR3 has 13 amino acids. CDR3 bases: TGTGCCAGCTCACCCGCGGGACAGGGGGAAGCTTTCTTT. It codes for CASSPAGQGEAFF.

Only a few counts were recorded for this clonotype. The chain uses TRBV7-2 and TRBJ1-2; 8 bases fit TRBD1. The CDR3 length is 14 residues. Germline V CDR1 and CDR2: SGHTA, FQGNSA. V trimming: 3 bases; J trimming: 7 bases; junction bases outside the gene matches: 7. CDR3 DNA: TGTGCCAGCAGCTTGAACCACAGGGGGAGTGGCTACACCTTC. It specifies CASSLNHRGSGYTF.

The chain recombines TRBV25-1 with TRBJ2-3; D possibly corresponds to TRBD2 (6 bases). Deletions cut 0 bases from V and 1 base from J, with 11 bases between. The length of the CDR3 is 16 residues. Germline CDR1 MGHDK, CDR2 SYGVNS. The CDR3 bases are TGTGCCAGCAGTGAATATGGGGGGTCCCGCACAGATACGCAGTATTTT. Translated: CASSEYGGSRTDTQYF.

The table lists this clonotype with a few counts. This chain joins TRBV7-9 and TRBJ2-1; D possibly corresponds to TRBD1 (7 bases). The CDR3 length is 14 residues. The germline V and J ends were trimmed by 5 bases and 5 bases, with 13 bases remaining between them. CDR1 is SEHNR, CDR2 FQNEAQ, per germline (reference sequence). The DNA for the CDR3 is TGTGCCAGCAGCCCAGGGGGGTTCCACAATGAGCAGTTCTTC. This encodes CASSPGGFHNEQFF.

As for this clonotype: Mismatch with germline at one junction end may stem from a read error. The chain uses TRBV10-2 and TRBJ2-1; 8 bases match TRBD2. This CDR3 is built from 15 residues. Germline CDR1 WSHSY, CDR2 SAAADI. CDR3 region: CASSEHTGGPYERFF. CDR3 coding DNA: TGCGCCAGCAGTGAGCACACGGGGGGGCCTTATGAGCGGTTCTTC.

The table lists this clonotype with a few counts. The gene calls are TRBV7-2 and TRBJ2-4; tentatively, D is TRBD2 (5 bases). In germline, CDR1 is SGHTA, CDR2 FQGNSA. V dropped 5 bases and J dropped 10 bases, with 18 bases sitting between them. The CDR3 totals 14 residues. CDR3 sequence (DNA): TGTGCCAGCAGCCCCACTATCGGGGTAGGGATTCAGTACTTC. Protein: CASSPTIGVGIQYF.

The count of this clonotype is one. The V gene is TRBV6-5, the J gene TRBJ2-1, with D hard to call. Germline V CDR1 and CDR2: MNHEY, SVGAGI. CDR3 length equals 15 residues. V was clipped by 5 bases and J by 5 bases, with 16 bases between them. CDR3 in amino acids: CASSQSTQLNNEQFF. In DNA form, the CDR3 reads TGTGCCAGCAGTCAGAGTACCCAACTGAACAATGAGCAGTTCTTC.

This clonotype came up a few times. The chain uses TRBV20-1 and TRBJ2-1, with 7 positions matching TRBD2. The germline CDR1 and CDR2 sequences are DFQATT and SNEGSKA (reference sequence). The CDR3 is 13 amino acids. The V and J ends lost 2 bases and 9 bases, in that order; junction bases with no gene match: 7. The DNA of the CDR3 is TGCAGTGCTAGATCCGGGGGGTTTAGTGAGCAGTTCTTC. Its protein product is CSARSGGFSEQFF.

The J gene is TRBJ2-6, the V gene TRBV6-5, with a weak D call TRBD1 (5 bases). The CDR3 covers 15 residues. Trimming removed 5 bases from V and 2 bases from J, with 10 bases in between. Germline values: CDR1 MNHEY, CDR2 SVGAGI. CDR3 sequence: CASSPQGAGANVLTF. CDR3 DNA: TGTGCCAGCAGTCCCCAGGGCGCTGGGGCCAACGTCCTGACTTTC.

The chain has TRBV5-6 and TRBJ2-5; the match to TRBD2 covers 9 bases. With 6 bases clipped from V and 1 base from J, the junction kept 10 bases outside the gene matches. Germline V gene lookup returns CDR1 SGHDT and CDR2 YYEEEE. The CDR3 totals 16 residues. The CDR3 region is CASTRLAALSQETQYF. The CDR3 nucleotides are TGTGCCAGCACCAGACTAGCGGCCCTGTCCCAAGAGACCCAGTACTTC.

The rearrangement links TRBV29-1 to TRBJ1-4, with a possible D match to TRBD1 (6 bases). The CDR3 totals 15 residues. The ends were cut back, 1 base at V and 4 bases at J, with 13 bases in the middle. Looked up from germline, CDR1 is SQVTM and CDR2 is ANQGSEA. The CDR3 DNA sequence: TGCAGCGTTGAAGTTCTCGGGGGCATTAATGAAAAACTGTTTTTT. It translates to CSVEVLGGINEKLFF.

The rearrangement links TRBV20-1 to TRBJ2-5; D remains ambiguous. Germline V gene data show CDR1 as DFQATT and CDR2 as SNEGSKA (reference sequence). Trimming pared 6 bases from V and 5 bases from J, leaving 10 bases between. CDR3 length: 11 residues. The CDR3 bases are TGCAGTGCCGAGGCGTCGGAGACCCAGTACTTC. Its translation: CSAEASETQYF.

The V gene is TRBV20-1, the J gene TRBJ1-1; the D gene is possibly TRBD1 (5 bases). CDR3 length equals 17 residues. Germline V gives CDR1 DFQATT, CDR2 SNEGSKA (reference sequence). The ends were cut back, 0 bases at V and 0 bases at J, with 17 bases in the middle. The CDR3 region has the DNA TGCAGTGCTAGAGACCCCTCGAGGGGCCCCATGAACACTGAAGCTTTCTTT. Its protein product is CSARDPSRGPMNTEAFF.

This chain joins TRBV4-1 and TRBJ2-5, with 12 bases aligning to TRBD2. Germline V gives CDR1 MGHRA, CDR2 YSYEKL. After removal of 11 bases from V and 6 bases from J, the junction contained 16 bases not matched to a gene. The CDR3 loop spans 16 amino acids. CDR3 protein: CAGSPVPSGGAKTQYF. The CDR3 region has the DNA TGCGCCGGCTCTCCGGTTCCTAGCGGGGGGGCGAAGACCCAGTACTTC.

The rearrangement joins TRBV5-1 to TRBJ1-1; 8 bases fit TRBD1. This CDR3 is 15 amino acids long. V lost 0 bases and J lost 3; bases outside the gene matches: 4. The germline V gene has CDR1 SGHRS and CDR2 YFSETQ. The CDR3 sequence: CASSLGTGYHTEAFF. The CDR3 bases are TGCGCCAGCAGCTTGGGGACAGGGTACCACACTGAAGCTTTCTTT.

The chain joins TRBV4-1 to TRBJ1-4; D is ambiguous. Germline-derived CDR1 and CDR2 are MGHRA and YSYEKL. CDR3 length: 16 residues. Trimming took off 2 bases at V and 0 bases at J, with 10 bases between the two ends. The CDR3 loop is CASSQKADATNEKLFF. CDR3 sequence (DNA): TGCGCCAGCAGCCAAAAGGCCGATGCAACTAATGAAAAACTGTTTTTT.

This chain links TRBV10-3 with TRBJ2-4; tentatively, D is TRBD2 (6 bases). There are 13 residues in the CDR3. Trimming pared 2 bases from V and 12 bases from J, leaving 14 bases between. CDR1 and CDR2 from the germline V gene are ENHRY and SYGVKD. The CDR3 loop is CAISEPAGTSQYF. CDR3 nucleotides: TGTGCCATCAGTGAGCCCGCGGGAACAAGTCAGTACTTC.

As regards this clonotype: Mismatch with germline at one junction end may stem from a read error. This chain's CDR3 is CASSENLALYNERFF. The CDR3 nucleotides are TGTGCCAGCAGTGAAAATCTAGCCTTGTACAATGAGCGGTTCTTC. The V gene is TRBV2, the J gene TRBJ2-1; possible D gene TRBD2, 5 bases. The CDR3 covers 15 residues. From germline, CDR1 is SNHLY and CDR2 FYNNEI.